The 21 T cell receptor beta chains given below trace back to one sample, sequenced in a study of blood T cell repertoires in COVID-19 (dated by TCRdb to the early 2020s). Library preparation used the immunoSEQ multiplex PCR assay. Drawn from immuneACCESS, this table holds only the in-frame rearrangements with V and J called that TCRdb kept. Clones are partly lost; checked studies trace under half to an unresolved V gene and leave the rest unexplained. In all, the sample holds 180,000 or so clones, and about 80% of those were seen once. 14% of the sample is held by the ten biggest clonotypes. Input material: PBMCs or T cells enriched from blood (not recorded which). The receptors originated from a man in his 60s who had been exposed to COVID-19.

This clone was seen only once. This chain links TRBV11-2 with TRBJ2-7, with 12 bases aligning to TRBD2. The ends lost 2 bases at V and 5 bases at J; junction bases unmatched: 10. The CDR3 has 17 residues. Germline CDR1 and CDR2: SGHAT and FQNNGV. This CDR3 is CASSLWGLAGSDHEQYF. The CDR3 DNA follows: TGTGCCAGCAGCTTATGGGGACTAGCGGGTTCAGATCACGAGCAGTACTTC.

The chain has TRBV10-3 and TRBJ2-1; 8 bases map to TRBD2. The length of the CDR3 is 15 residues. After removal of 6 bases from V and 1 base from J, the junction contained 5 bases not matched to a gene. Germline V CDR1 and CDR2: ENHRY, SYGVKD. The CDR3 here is CAIRDSGTSYNEQFF. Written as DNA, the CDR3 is TGTGCCATCAGGGATAGCGGGACTTCCTACAATGAGCAGTTCTTC.

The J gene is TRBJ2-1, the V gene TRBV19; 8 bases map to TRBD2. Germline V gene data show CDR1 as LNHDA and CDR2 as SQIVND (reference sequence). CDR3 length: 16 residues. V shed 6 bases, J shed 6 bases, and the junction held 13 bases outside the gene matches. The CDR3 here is CASSLGYREGLNEQFF. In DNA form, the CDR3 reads TGTGCCAGTAGCCTCGGGTACCGGGAGGGCCTCAATGAGCAGTTCTTC.

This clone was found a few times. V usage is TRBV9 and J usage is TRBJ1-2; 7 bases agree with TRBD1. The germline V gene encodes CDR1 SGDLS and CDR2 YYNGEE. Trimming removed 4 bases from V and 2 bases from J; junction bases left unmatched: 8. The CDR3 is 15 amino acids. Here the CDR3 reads CASSPRDSMNYGYTF. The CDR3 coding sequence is TGTGCCAGCAGCCCGCGGGACAGTATGAACTATGGCTACACCTTC.

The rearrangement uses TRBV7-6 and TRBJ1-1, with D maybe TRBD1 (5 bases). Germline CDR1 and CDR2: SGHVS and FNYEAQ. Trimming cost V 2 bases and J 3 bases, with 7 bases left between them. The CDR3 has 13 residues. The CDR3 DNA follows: TGTGCCAGCAGCTTATCGGGGGACACTGAAGCTTTCTTT. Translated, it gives CASSLSGDTEAFF. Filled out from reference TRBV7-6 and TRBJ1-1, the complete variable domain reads GAGVSQSPRYKVTKRGQDVALRCDPISGHVSLYWYRQALGQGPEFLTYFNYEAQQDKSGLPNDRFSAERPEGSISTLTIQRTEQRDSAMYRCASSLSGDTEAFFGQGTRLTVV.

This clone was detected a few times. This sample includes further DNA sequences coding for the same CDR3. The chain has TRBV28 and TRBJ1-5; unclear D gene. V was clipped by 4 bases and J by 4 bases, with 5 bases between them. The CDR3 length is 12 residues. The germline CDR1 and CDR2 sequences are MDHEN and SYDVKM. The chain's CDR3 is CASSSVNQPQHF. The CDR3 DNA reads TGTGCCAGCAGTTCCGTGAATCAGCCCCAGCATTTT.

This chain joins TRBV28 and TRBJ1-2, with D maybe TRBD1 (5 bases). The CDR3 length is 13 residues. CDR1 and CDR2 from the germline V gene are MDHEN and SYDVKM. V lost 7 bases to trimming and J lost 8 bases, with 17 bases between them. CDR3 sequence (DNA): TGTGCCAGCACCTGGGGGGGTGGGTTCGGCTACACCTTC. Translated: CASTWGGGFGYTF.

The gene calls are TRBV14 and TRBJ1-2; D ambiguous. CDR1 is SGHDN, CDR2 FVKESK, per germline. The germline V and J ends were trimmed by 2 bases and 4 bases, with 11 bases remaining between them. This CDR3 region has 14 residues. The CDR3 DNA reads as TGTGCCAGCAGCCAAACACTAGCTACCTATGGCTACACCTTC. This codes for CASSQTLATYGYTF.

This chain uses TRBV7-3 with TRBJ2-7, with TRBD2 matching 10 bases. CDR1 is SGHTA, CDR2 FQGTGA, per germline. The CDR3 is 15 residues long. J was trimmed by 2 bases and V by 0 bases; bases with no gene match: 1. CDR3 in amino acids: CASSLTAGGPYEQYF. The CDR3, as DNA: TGTGCCAGCAGCTTAACAGCGGGAGGGCCCTACGAGCAGTACTTC.

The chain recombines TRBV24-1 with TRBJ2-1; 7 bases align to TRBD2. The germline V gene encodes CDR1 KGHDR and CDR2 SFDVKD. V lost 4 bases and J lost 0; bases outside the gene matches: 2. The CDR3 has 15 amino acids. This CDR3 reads CATSEERDSYNEQFF. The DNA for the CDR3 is TGTGCCACCAGTGAAGAGCGGGACTCCTACAATGAGCAGTTCTTC.

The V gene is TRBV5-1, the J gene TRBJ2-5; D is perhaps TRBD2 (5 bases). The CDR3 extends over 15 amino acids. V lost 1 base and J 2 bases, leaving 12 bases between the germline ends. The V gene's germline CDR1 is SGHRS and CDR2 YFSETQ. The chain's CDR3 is CASSLWALGQETQYF. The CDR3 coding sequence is TGCGCCAGCAGCTTGTGGGCACTAGGGCAAGAGACCCAGTACTTC.

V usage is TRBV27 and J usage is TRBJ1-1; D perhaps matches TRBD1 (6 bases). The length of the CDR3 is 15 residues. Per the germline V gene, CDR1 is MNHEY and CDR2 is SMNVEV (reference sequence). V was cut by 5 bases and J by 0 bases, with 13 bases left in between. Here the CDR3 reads CASSRSGTLNTEAFF. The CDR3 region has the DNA TGTGCCAGCAGTCGCTCCGGGACACTGAACACTGAAGCTTTCTTT.

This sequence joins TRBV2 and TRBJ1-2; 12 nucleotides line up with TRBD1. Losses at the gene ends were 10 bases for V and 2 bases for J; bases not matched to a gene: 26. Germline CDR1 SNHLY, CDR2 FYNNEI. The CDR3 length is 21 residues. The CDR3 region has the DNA TGTGCCACCAACGGGGGGGACAGGGGGCGAGCAAGGGTGACCTCGAACTATGGCTACACCTTC. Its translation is CATNGGDRGRARVTSNYGYTF.

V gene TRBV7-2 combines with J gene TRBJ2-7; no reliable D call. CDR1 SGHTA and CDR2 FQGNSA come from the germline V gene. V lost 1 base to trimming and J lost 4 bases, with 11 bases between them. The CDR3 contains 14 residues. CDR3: CASSLDPLRYEQYF. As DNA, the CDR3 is TGTGCCAGCAGCTTAGATCCACTTAGATACGAGCAGTACTTC.

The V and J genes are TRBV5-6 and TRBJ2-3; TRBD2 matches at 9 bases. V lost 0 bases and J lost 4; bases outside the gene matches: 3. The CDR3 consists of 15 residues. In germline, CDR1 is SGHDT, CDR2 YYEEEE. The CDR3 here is CASSLGGRGADTQYF. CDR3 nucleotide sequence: TGTGCCAGCAGCTTGGGCGGGAGGGGGGCAGATACGCAGTATTTT.

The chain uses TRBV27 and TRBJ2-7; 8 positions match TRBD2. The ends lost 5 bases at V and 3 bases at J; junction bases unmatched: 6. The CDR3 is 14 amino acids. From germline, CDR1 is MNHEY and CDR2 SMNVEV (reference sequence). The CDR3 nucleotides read TGTGCCAGCAGTCCCGGGGGGGAGAACTACGAGCAGTACTTC. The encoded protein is CASSPGGENYEQYF.

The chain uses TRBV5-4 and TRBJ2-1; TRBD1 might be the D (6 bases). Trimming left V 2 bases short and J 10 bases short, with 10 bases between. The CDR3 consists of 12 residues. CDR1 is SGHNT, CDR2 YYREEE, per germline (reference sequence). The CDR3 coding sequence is TGTGCCAGCAGCTTCCCCGGGACAGAGCAGTTCTTC. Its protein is CASSFPGTEQFF. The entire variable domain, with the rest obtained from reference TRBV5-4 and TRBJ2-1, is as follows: ETGVTQSPTHLIKTRGQQVTLRCSSQSGHNTVSWYQQALGQGPQFIFQYYREEENGRGNFPPRFSGLQFPNYSSELNVNALELDDSALYLCASSFPGTEQFFGPGTRLTVL.

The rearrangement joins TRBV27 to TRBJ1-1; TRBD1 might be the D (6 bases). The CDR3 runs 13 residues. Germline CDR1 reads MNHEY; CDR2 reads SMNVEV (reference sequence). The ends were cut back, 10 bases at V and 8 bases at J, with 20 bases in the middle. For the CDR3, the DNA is TGTGCCACCCGGGGGGGGGCCCAGCGAGAAGCTTTCTTT. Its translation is CATRGGAQREAFF.

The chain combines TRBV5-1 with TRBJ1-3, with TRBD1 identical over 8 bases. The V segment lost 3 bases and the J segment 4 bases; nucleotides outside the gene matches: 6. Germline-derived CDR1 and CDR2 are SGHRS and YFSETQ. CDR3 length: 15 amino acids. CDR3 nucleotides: TGCGCCAGCAGCTCCTGGACAGGGTACGGAAACACCATATATTTT. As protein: CASSSWTGYGNTIYF.

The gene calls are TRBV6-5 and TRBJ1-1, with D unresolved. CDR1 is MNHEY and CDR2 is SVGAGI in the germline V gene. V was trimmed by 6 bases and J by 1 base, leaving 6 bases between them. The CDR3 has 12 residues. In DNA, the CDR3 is TGTGCCAGCAGGGAGGCGAACACTGAAGCTTTCTTT. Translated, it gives CASREANTEAFF.

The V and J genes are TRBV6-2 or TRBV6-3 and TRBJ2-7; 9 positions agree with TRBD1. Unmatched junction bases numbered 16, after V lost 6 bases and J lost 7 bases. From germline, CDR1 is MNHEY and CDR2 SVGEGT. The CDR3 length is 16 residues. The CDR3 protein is CASRPTGGAVPREQYF. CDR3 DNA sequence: TGTGCCAGCAGACCTACAGGGGGCGCGGTTCCGCGGGAGCAGTACTTC.